The rows below give T cell receptor beta chains drawn from one sample of a study of cytomegalovirus exposure and HLA in healthy donors. Generated by immunoSEQ multiplex PCR, the TCRdb table keeps only in-frame clones and is missing some. The data show about 100,000 clones, with over 65% seen just once and just over 2.5% held by the top ten. The source material was PBMCs. Source of these receptors: a middle-aged man in good health and CMV-seronegative. Both conserved end residues are part of each CDR3. D genes are given only for firm matches. Clone size is given for some rows only: seen once, a few or many times, or a class if the clone is expanded.

V	length	size	J	D	CDR3	DNA
TRBV5-1	15	NA	TRBJ1-1	TRBD1	CASSRRGQKNTEAFF	TGCGCCAGCAGCAGGAGGGGGCAGAAGAACACTGAAGCTTTCTTT
TRBV27	11	NA	TRBJ2-7	NA	CASRPVYEQYF	TGTGCCAGCAGGCCAGTTTACGAGCAGTACTTC
TRBV4-3	15	NA	TRBJ1-1	NA	CASSQDGSRDTEAFF	TGCGCCAGCAGCCAAGACGGGAGCAGGGACACTGAAGCTTTCTTT
TRBV5-1	15	NA	TRBJ1-1	TRBD1	CASSWGDRKGTEAFF	TGCGCCAGCAGCTGGGGGGACAGGAAGGGGACTGAAGCTTTCTTT
TRBV27	16	NA	TRBJ2-5	TRBD2	CASSSSSGEKQETQYF	TGTGCCAGCAGTTCCTCTAGCGGGGAGAAACAAGAGACCCAGTACTTC
TRBV19	13	NA	TRBJ2-5	NA	CASSIWGRETQYF	TGTGCCAGTAGTATTTGGGGGCGAGAGACCCAGTACTTC
TRBV2	15	NA	TRBJ1-3	NA	CASSERGLTGNTIYF	TGTGCCAGCAGTGAACGGGGGTTGACGGGAAACACCATATATTTT
TRBV5-1	17	NA	TRBJ1-1	NA	CASSLDLTATSNTEAFF	TGCGCCAGCAGCTTGGACCTGACAGCCACATCGAACACTGAAGCTTTCTTT
TRBV2	12	few	TRBJ2-7	NA	CASSVALYEQYF	TGTGCCAGCAGCGTAGCGTTGTACGAGCAGTACTTC
TRBV18	14	NA	TRBJ1-1	TRBD1	CASSPTGANTEAFF	TGTGCCAGCTCACCAACAGGGGCGAACACTGAAGCTTTCTTT
TRBV11-3	15	NA	TRBJ2-1	NA	CASSLGAGAGNEQFF	TGTGCCAGCAGCTTAGGTGCGGGGGCTGGAAATGAGCAGTTCTTC
TRBV5-5	16	NA	TRBJ2-7	TRBD1	CASSPDGGQGLYEQYF	TGTGCCAGCAGCCCGGATGGGGGACAGGGGTTGTACGAGCAGTACTTC
TRBV16	14	NA	TRBJ2-7	NA	CASSHQGSSYEQYF	TGTGCCAGCAGCCACCAGGGTAGCTCCTACGAGCAGTACTTC
TRBV18	15	NA	TRBJ2-5	TRBD1	CASSRLARGPETQYF	TGTGCCAGCTCAAGGTTAGCCAGGGGGCCGGAGACCCAGTACTTC
TRBV11-2	14	NA	TRBJ2-7	NA	CASSASWGPHEQYF	TGTGCCAGCAGCGCGAGTTGGGGCCCCCACGAGCAGTACTTC
TRBV27	19	NA	TRBJ2-4	NA	CASSLYWIGGEGAKNIQYF	TGTGCCAGCAGTTTATATTGGATCGGGGGTGAGGGAGCCAAAAACATTCAGTACTTC
TRBV7-8	15	NA	TRBJ1-5	TRBD1	CASSRDRESFQPQHF	TGTGCCAGCAGCCGGGACAGGGAGTCCTTCCAGCCCCAGCATTTT
TRBV11-3	14	NA	TRBJ1-1	NA	CASSFQHPNTEAFF	TGTGCCAGCAGCTTTCAACACCCGAACACTGAAGCTTTCTTT
TRBV9	14	NA	TRBJ1-2	TRBD1	CASRRQGGDYGYTF	TGTGCCAGCAGACGACAGGGAGGCGACTATGGCTACACCTTC
TRBV7-3	14	NA	TRBJ2-5	NA	CASSLRGREETQYF	TGTGCCAGCAGCTTAAGAGGCAGGGAAGAGACCCAGTACTTC
TRBV6-1	14	few	TRBJ2-2	TRBD1	CASSGRQGNGELFF	TGTGCCAGCAGTGGACGACAGGGTAACGGGGAGCTGTTTTTT
TRBV7-3	16	NA	TRBJ1-2	NA	CASSSRGGAGFYGYTF	TGTGCCAGCAGCTCCCGGGGGGGGGCGGGTTTCTATGGCTACACCTTC
TRBV9	19	NA	TRBJ2-3	TRBD2	CASSVVGGGGGAVGDTQYF	TGTGCCAGCAGCGTAGTGGGGGGTGGCGGGGGGGCAGTGGGAGATACGCAGTATTTT
TRBV19	14	NA	TRBJ2-7	NA	CASSPSRGFYEQYF	TGTGCCAGTTCCCCCTCCCGGGGGTTCTACGAGCAGTACTTC
TRBV19	13	NA	TRBJ2-7	NA	CASSIGDTSEQYF	TGTGCCAGTAGTATAGGGGACACTAGCGAGCAGTACTTC
TRBV27	15	NA	TRBJ1-1	NA	CASSLRRRSNTEAFF	TGTGCCAGCAGTTTACGCCGGCGGTCGAACACTGAAGCTTTCTTT
TRBV9	17	NA	TRBJ1-1	TRBD1	CASSVDAGGVGETEAFF	TGTGCCAGCAGCGTAGACGCAGGGGGCGTAGGAGAGACTGAAGCTTTCTTT
TRBV4-3	13	NA	TRBJ1-5	NA	CASSQELKRPQHF	TGCGCCAGCAGCCAAGAATTAAAGAGACCCCAGCATTTT
TRBV7-9	15	NA	TRBJ2-5	TRBD2	CASSLTGRWGLGQYF	TGTGCCAGCAGCTTAACGGGACGATGGGGACTAGGGCAGTACTTC
TRBV30	14	NA	TRBJ1-2	TRBD1	CAWSPDRGHYGYTF	TGTGCCTGGAGTCCGGACAGGGGACACTATGGCTACACCTTC
TRBV11-2	16	NA	TRBJ1-6	TRBD1	CASSPRTGSHNSPLHF	TGTGCCAGCAGCCCACGGACAGGGAGCCATAATTCACCCCTCCACTTT
TRBV5-4	18	NA	TRBJ2-6	TRBD1	CASSLWTGADSGANVLTF	TGTGCCAGCAGCCTATGGACAGGGGCAGACTCTGGGGCCAACGTCCTGACTTTC
TRBV6-5	14	few	TRBJ2-5	NA	CASSLGALGGEQYF	TGTGCCAGCAGCTTGGGGGCCCTGGGAGGGGAGCAGTACTTC
TRBV6-5	13	NA	TRBJ1-1	TRBD1	CASRKTGVCEAFF	TGTGCCAGCAGAAAGACAGGGGTGTGTGAAGCTTTCTTT
TRBV5-4	16	NA	TRBJ2-7	TRBD1	CASSLGTGQGSYEQYF	TGTGCCAGCAGCTTGGGAACGGGACAGGGGTCCTACGAGCAGTACTTC
TRBV5-1	15	NA	TRBJ1-4	NA	CASSLGTDNNEKLFF	TGCGCCAGCAGCTTGGGGACAGATAATAATGAAAAACTGTTTTTT
TRBV5-4	14	NA	TRBJ1-3	NA	CASSLGLGGNTIYF	TGTGCCAGCAGCTTGGGACTAGGTGGAAACACCATATATTTT
TRBV6-6	13	NA	TRBJ2-7	NA	CASSYGDSAEQYF	TGTGCCAGCAGTTACGGAGACAGCGCCGAGCAGTACTTC
TRBV5-8	17	NA	TRBJ2-7	TRBD2	CASSRLGLAGSPYEQYF	TGTGCCAGCAGCAGGCTGGGACTAGCGGGGAGTCCCTACGAGCAGTACTTC
TRBV11-3	14	once	TRBJ2-5	NA	CASSLGGIQETQYF	TGTGCCAGCAGCTTAGGGGGCATCCAAGAGACCCAGTACTTC
TRBV2	13	NA	TRBJ2-7	TRBD1	CASSEAQGAKQYF	TGTGCCAGCAGTGAAGCTCAGGGGGCAAAGCAGTACTTC
TRBV7-9	14	NA	TRBJ2-3	NA	CSSSLSQGIDTQYF	TGTTCCAGCAGCTTATCCCAGGGGATAGATACGCAGTATTTT
TRBV4-1	18	NA	TRBJ2-3	TRBD2	CASSQSPRAGGRSDTQYF	TGCGCCAGCAGCCAGTCGCCACGGGCGGGGGGTAGGTCGGATACGCAGTATTTT
TRBV5-6	16	NA	TRBJ2-7	TRBD1	CASSLVGQGVPYEQYF	TGTGCCAGCAGCCTGGTGGGGCAGGGGGTTCCCTACGAGCAGTACTTC
TRBV27	13	NA	TRBJ2-7	NA	CASSPSGSYEQYF	TGTGCCAGCAGTCCTAGTGGGTCCTACGAGCAGTACTTC
TRBV7-9	14	NA	TRBJ1-2	NA	CASSPWGRSYGYTF	TGTGCCAGCAGCCCGTGGGGGCGGTCCTATGGCTACACCTTC
TRBV6-6	15	NA	TRBJ2-2	NA	CASSGGLGLGGELFF	TGTGCCAGCAGTGGGGGACTGGGTTTGGGCGGGGAGCTGTTTTTT
TRBV4-1	12	NA	TRBJ1-1	TRBD1	CASSHRDSEAFF	TGCGCCAGCAGCCACCGGGACAGTGAAGCTTTCTTT